These 26 T cell receptor beta chains share one sample of origin, sequenced in a study of blood T cells in healthy people across ages (dated by TCRdb to the mid-2010s). The library relied on 5' RACE. The sequencer was an Illumina HiSeq 2500. The second PCR ran for about 6 to 11 cycles and used a J-beta primer mix along with a sample-barcoded 5' primer. TCRdb applied fastp at Q25 and MiXCR to the public reads, then kept only in-frame beta chains. Each record represents a unique CDR3 protein, reported with the most common genes and DNA among its rows. The sample table holds 1.5 million to 2 million distinct CDR3 sequences, of which less than 50% were seen once. The ten largest clones add up to approximately 2.1% of the sample. Material: blood. Every receptor here comes from a woman in her 40s in good health.

This clonotype was observed a handful of times. This chain links TRBV7-2 with TRBJ2-7, with TRBD2 as a possible D gene (6 bases). Trimming stripped 4 bases from V and 2 bases from J, with 21 bases between. The germline V gene encodes CDR1 SGHTA and CDR2 FQGNSA. The CDR3 is made up of 17 amino acids. The CDR3 here is CASSSGVPGLHTYEQYF. In DNA, the CDR3 is TGTGCCAGCAGCTCTGGGGTGCCGGGACTCCATACCTACGAGCAGTACTTC.

This rearrangement joins TRBV5-5 to TRBJ2-6; D is perhaps TRBD1 or TRBD2 (5 bases each). Trimming took 1 base from V and 0 from J, leaving 14 bases between them. This CDR3 contains 18 residues. Per the germline V gene, CDR1 is SGHKS and CDR2 is YYEKEE (reference sequence). Written as DNA, the CDR3 is TGTGCCAGCAGCTTGCCCCACGGGGCCCTCTCTGGGGCCAACGTCCTGACTTTC. It is translated as CASSLPHGALSGANVLTF.

V and J are TRBV9 and TRBJ2-3; tentative D call: TRBD1 (5 bases). This CDR3 is 14 amino acids long. The V gene's germline CDR1 is SGDLS and CDR2 YYNGEE. Between the trimmed V and J ends, which lost 0 bases and 6 bases, there was a span of 11 bases. The DNA for the CDR3 is TGTGCCAGCAGCGTAGTAGGGGCGGTTGATACGCAGTATTTT. This encodes CASSVVGAVDTQYF.

This clonotype has more than one count but fewer than ten. CDR3 in DNA: TGTGCCAGCCGCGGGTTAGCGGGGGCTTGCTACAATGAGCAGTACTTC. As protein: CASRGLAGACYNEQYF. J is TRBJ2-1 and V is TRBV21-1; TRBD2 is taken as the D call from the table, unchecked against the DNA. Judging by the DNA end, TRBJ2-7 fits better; the J call may be wrong. TRBV21-1 is designated a pseudogene. The CDR3 spans 16 residues.

This clonotype was counted a single time. This sequence joins TRBV27 and TRBJ2-1, with a tentative D call TRBD2 (7 bases). V was trimmed by 6 bases and J by 8 bases, leaving 17 bases between them. The CDR3 consists of 14 residues. The germline CDR1 and CDR2 sequences are MNHEY and SMNVEV (reference sequence). For the CDR3, the DNA is TGTGCCAGCAGGAAGGACGGGGGGCTTGATGAGCAGTTCTTC. It encodes CASRKDGGLDEQFF.

The genes are TRBV4-3 and TRBJ2-1; 8 bases agree with TRBD2. The CDR3 consists of 15 residues. CDR1 and CDR2 from the germline V gene are LGHNA and YSLEER. Losses at the gene ends were 0 bases for V and 6 bases for J; bases not matched to a gene: 4. CDR3 in amino acids: CASSQDGGATNEQFF. CDR3 DNA sequence: TGCGCCAGCAGCCAAGACGGGGGGGCCACCAATGAGCAGTTCTTC.

V usage is TRBV4-3 and J usage is TRBJ1-1; perhaps TRBD1 as D (5 bases). Germline V gene sequence: CDR1 LGHNA, CDR2 YSLEER. V lost 4 bases and J lost 1, with 10 bases in between. CDR3 length: 14 residues. The CDR3 loop is CASSRKTENTEAFF. Here the CDR3 DNA reads TGCGCCAGCAGCCGAAAGACAGAGAACACTGAAGCTTTCTTT.

This clonotype has a handful of counts. The rearrangement joins TRBV12-3 or TRBV12-4 to TRBJ2-1; the D is unclear. The V and J ends lost 2 bases and 10 bases respectively, with 12 bases between them. The CDR3 consists of 13 residues. The CDR3 loop reads CASSLKGIGEQFF. The CDR3 DNA sequence: TGTGCCAGCAGTTTAAAGGGTATCGGGGAGCAGTTCTTC.

The chain's CDR3 is CASSIRPFSARYEQYF. The CDR3 DNA sequence: TGTGCCAGCAGCATAAGACCCTTCTCCGCACGTTACGAGCAGTACTTC. The chain links TRBV7-9 to TRBJ2-7; D gene ambiguous. The CDR3 is 16 residues long. The germline V and J ends were trimmed by 5 bases and 4 bases, with 21 bases remaining between them. Germline V CDR1 and CDR2: SEHNR, FQNEAQ (reference sequence).

The rearrangement joins TRBV12-3 or TRBV12-4 to TRBJ1-4; 7 nucleotides line up with TRBD1. V shed 6 bases and J 7 bases; nucleotides not matched to a gene: 2. The CDR3 covers 12 residues. In nucleotides, the CDR3 is TGTGCCAGCAGGAGACAGGGTGAAAAACTGTTTTTT. Translating it yields CASRRQGEKLFF.

This clonotype was observed a few times. This chain connects TRBV20-1 to TRBJ2-1, with 9 nucleotides matching TRBD2. Losses at the gene ends were 4 bases for V and 1 base for J; bases not matched to a gene: 8. Germline V gene sequence: CDR1 DFQATT, CDR2 SNEGSKA (reference sequence). The CDR3 runs to 16 residues. CDR3 amino acids: CSATPTSGPSYNEQFF. The DNA of the CDR3 is TGCAGTGCTACCCCGACTAGCGGACCTTCCTACAATGAGCAGTTCTTC.

This clonotype was seen a few times. The chain uses TRBV12-3 or TRBV12-4 and TRBJ2-2, with D perhaps matching TRBD1 or TRBD2 (5 bases each). V lost 5 bases to trimming and J lost 6 bases, with 7 bases between them. This CDR3 has 12 residues. CDR3 sequence reads: CASSRGAGELFF. The CDR3 nucleotides read TGTGCCAGCAGTCGAGGGGCCGGGGAGCTGTTTTTT.

The table lists this clonotype with a few counts. The chain uses TRBV15 and TRBJ2-1, with TRBD2 identical over 9 bases. The CDR3 contains 18 residues. V shed 0 bases, J shed 6 bases, and the junction held 12 bases outside the gene matches. Per germline, CDR1 LNHNV and CDR2 YYDKDF (reference sequence). The CDR3 sequence: CATSRETPSGGFTNEQFF. CDR3 DNA sequence: TGTGCCACCAGCAGAGAGACCCCCAGCGGGGGGTTTACCAATGAGCAGTTCTTC. The whole variable domain, remainder taken from reference TRBV15 and TRBJ2-1, is DAMVIQNPRYQVTQFGKPVTLSCSQTLNHNVMYWYQQKSSQAPKLLFHYYDKDFNNEADTPDNFQSRRPNTSFCFLDIRSPGLGDTAMYLCATSRETPSGGFTNEQFFGPGTRLTVL.

V is TRBV4-1 and J is TRBJ2-3; possible D gene TRBD2, 6 bases. V dropped 7 bases and J dropped 1 base, with 18 bases sitting between them. The CDR3 totals 16 residues. Looked up from germline, CDR1 is MGHRA and CDR2 is YSYEKL. CDR3 in DNA: TGCGCCAGCACCCCTAGAGTGGGGGGTCGCACAGATACGCAGTATTTT. Translated: CASTPRVGGRTDTQYF.

This sequence joins TRBV27 and TRBJ2-1; unclear D gene. CDR1 and CDR2 from the germline V gene are MNHEY and SMNVEV (reference sequence). V gave up 4 bases and J gave up 10 bases, with 17 bases separating them. The CDR3 is 14 residues long. This CDR3 reads CASSSHGLFQEQFF. In DNA, the CDR3 is TGTGCCAGCAGTTCCCATGGCCTGTTCCAAGAGCAGTTCTTC.

This chain links TRBV7-6 with TRBJ2-1; D may be TRBD1 or TRBD2 (6 bases each). The V end was cut by 5 bases, the J end by 5 bases, with 16 bases between. Germline V gene data show CDR1 as SGHVS and CDR2 as FNYEAQ. The CDR3 is made up of 15 amino acids. The CDR3: CASSQDSPGDNEQFF. The CDR3 DNA reads TGTGCCAGCAGCCAGGACAGCCCGGGAGACAATGAGCAGTTCTTC.

The chain recombines TRBV27 with TRBJ2-5, with 9 bases identical to TRBD1. Germline V gene sequence: CDR1 MNHEY, CDR2 SMNVEV (reference sequence). Germline trimming cut 1 base from V and 5 bases from J; bases unmatched to any gene: 2. The CDR3 extends over 14 amino acids. CDR3 coding DNA: TGTGCCAGCAGTTTATTACAGGGGGCGGAGACCCAGTACTTC. Its protein product is CASSLLQGAETQYF.

J is TRBJ2-3 and V is TRBV5-6; 9 nucleotides line up with TRBD2. The CDR3 is 15 residues long. J was trimmed by 4 bases and V by 0 bases; bases with no gene match: 3. Germline V gives CDR1 SGHDT, CDR2 YYEEEE. The chain's CDR3 is CASSLERLAADTQYF. CDR3 nucleotides: TGTGCCAGCAGCTTGGAGAGACTAGCGGCAGATACGCAGTATTTT.

The chain has TRBV20-1 and TRBJ2-7, with D maybe TRBD1 (6 bases). Per germline, CDR1 DFQATT and CDR2 SNEGSKA (reference sequence). Trimming stripped 1 base from V and 1 base from J, with 17 bases between. This CDR3 has 16 residues. The DNA of the CDR3 is TGCAGTGCTAGAGGAGGAGGCAGGGGCCCGTCCTACGAGCAGTACTTC. Translation gives CSARGGGRGPSYEQYF.

This clonotype has just a few counts. This sequence joins TRBV9 and TRBJ2-1; TRBD1 agrees at 11 bases. This CDR3 contains 15 residues. Germline loops: CDR1 SGDLS, CDR2 YYNGEE. J was trimmed by 9 bases and V by 0 bases; bases with no gene match: 5. DNA for the CDR3: TGTGCCAGCAGCGTAGCCTCGGACAGGGGGCGTGAGCAGTTCTTC. This gives the protein CASSVASDRGREQFF. The full variable domain, rest sourced from reference TRBV9 and TRBJ2-1, is DSGVTQTPKHLITATGQRVTLRCSPRSGDLSVYWYQQSLDQGLQFLIQYYNGEERAKGNILERFSAQQFPDLHSELNLSSLELGDSALYFCASSVASDRGREQFFGPGTRLTVL.

The genes are TRBV11-1 and TRBJ1-6; D perhaps matches TRBD1 (5 bases). V was trimmed by 4 bases and J by 7 bases, leaving 14 bases between them. Germline CDR1 reads SGHAT; CDR2 reads FQDESV (reference sequence). The CDR3 loop spans 15 amino acids. The CDR3 loop reads CASSSRGLGNSPLHF. The CDR3 DNA reads as TGTGCCAGCAGCTCCCGGGGACTAGGGAATTCACCCCTCCACTTT.

This rearrangement joins TRBV6-5 to TRBJ1-2, with 9 bases that match TRBD1. V gave up 3 bases and J gave up 8 bases; unmatched junction bases: 4. This CDR3 comprises 13 residues. Per germline, CDR1 MNHEY and CDR2 SVGAGI. The CDR3 sequence: CASSYRTGEGYTF. In DNA, the CDR3 is TGTGCCAGCAGTTATAGGACAGGGGAAGGCTACACCTTC.

The gene calls are TRBV7-2 and TRBJ2-2; tentatively, D is TRBD1 or TRBD2 (5 bases each). The CDR3 covers 16 residues. V was shortened by 7 bases and J by 3 bases, with 18 bases between the two germline ends. Germline CDR1 SGHTA, CDR2 FQGNSA. This chain's CDR3 is CASIPFGGTDTGELFF. CDR3 sequence (DNA): TGTGCCAGCATCCCCTTTGGGGGAACGGACACCGGGGAGCTGTTTTTT.

A few counts support this clonotype. DNA of the CDR3: TGCGCCAGCAGCCAGGGGGACAGGGACCACGAGCAGTACTTC. It yields the protein CASSQGDRDHEQYF. The chain carries TRBV4-3 and TRBJ2-7, with 9 bases fitting TRBD1. This CDR3 has 14 amino acids. CDR1 is LGHNA and CDR2 is YSLEER in the germline V gene. The V gene end was trimmed by 3 bases and the J gene end by 5 bases; junction bases not matched to a gene: 5.

The CDR3 DNA reads as TGCAGTGCTGGGGCAGGGCGCCGCAATCAGCCCCAGCATTTT. Translated: CSAGAGRRNQPQHF. The chain couples TRBV20-1 to TRBJ1-5; tentative D call: TRBD1 (5 bases). This CDR3 has 14 amino acids. The germline CDR1 and CDR2 sequences are DFQATT and SNEGSKA (reference sequence). The V end lost 5 bases, the J end lost 2 bases, and 13 bases lay between the germline ends.

Points on this clonotype: A read error is possible here, since a much larger clone lies one base away. V usage is TRBV20-1 and J usage is TRBJ2-7; the D is unclear. The end of the DNA is better explained by TRBJ2-5, so the J call may be wrong. This CDR3 contains 12 residues. The germline V gene has CDR1 DFQATT and CDR2 SNEGSKA (reference sequence). This CDR3 is CSARAYLETQYF. CDR3 bases: TGCAGTGCTAGGGCGTACCTAGAGACCCAGTACTTC.